These T cell receptor beta chains were read from a single sample in a study of identical twins. TCRdb redid the calling of the 5' RACE reads with MiXCR, one entry per CDR3 protein. Altogether 640,000 or so distinct CDR3 sequences are present, around 6% being singletons, with the ten largest covering roughly 1.8%. Material for sequencing was naive T cells sorted from blood. Every receptor here comes from a man between 18 and 29 years old in good health. Each CDR3 is given with its conserved first and last residue. Each record gives: clone size, CDR3 length, V gene, D gene, J gene, CDR3 protein. D genes are given only for firm matches. Clone size appears in some rows only: once, few, many, or a class for an expanded clone.

many	16	TRBV20-1	TRBD2	TRBJ2-1	CSARDLVASGYNEQFF
many	12	TRBV28	.	TRBJ2-1	CASSLYPNEQFF
many	16	TRBV6-1	.	TRBJ1-4	CASSAGVQGREEKLFF
many	11	TRBV3-1	.	TRBJ2-3	CASSQETLQYF
.	16	TRBV6-5	TRBD2	TRBJ2-3	CASSYSGGRVTDTQYF
few	16	TRBV7-9	TRBD1	TRBJ1-2	CASRSGQGGNNYGYTF
many	15	TRBV15	TRBD2	TRBJ2-7	CATSRKGGSSYEQYF
many	11	TRBV20-1	.	TRBJ2-1	CSAPGTLIQFF
.	15	TRBV7-7	.	TRBJ1-6	CASSSGTPYNSPLHF
.	14	TRBV5-1	TRBD2	TRBJ2-1	CASSSWEIAGGQFF
many	19	TRBV28	TRBD2	TRBJ2-7	CASSYLDSIAGAESDEQYF
.	14	TRBV5-1	.	TRBJ1-1	CASSLAPGNPEAFF
many	15	TRBV29-1	TRBD2	TRBJ2-5	CSAPGLAGGEETQYF
few	15	TRBV28	TRBD1	TRBJ2-3	CASGASGTGGDTQYF
many	16	TRBV7-9	.	TRBJ2-5	CASSLSIRQHQETQYF
.	21	TRBV6-2/TRBV6-3	TRBD2	TRBJ2-1	CASSTTLLGAGERRTYNEQFF
few	14	TRBV7-8	TRBD2	TRBJ2-7	CASSLLAGVNEQYF
many	13	TRBV7-2	.	TRBJ2-1	CASSLLGPGEQFF
many	14	TRBV7-9	.	TRBJ1-1	CASNIDGGGTEAFF
.	16	TRBV29-1	.	TRBJ2-2	CSAAPEGRLNTGELFF
few	13	TRBV11-2	.	TRBJ2-2	CASSSTRVGELFF
.	15	TRBV6-2/TRBV6-3	.	TRBJ2-6	CASSFDMSGANVLTF
many	15	TRBV29-1	.	TRBJ2-5	CSVERRGQSLETQYF
few	15	TRBV12-5	TRBD1	TRBJ2-5	CASGNTGGWKETQYF
many	15	TRBV10-3	TRBD2	TRBJ2-3	CAISAAAGGTDTQYF
few	15	TRBV20-1	.	TRBJ2-2	CSAREQGRRTGELFF
.	15	TRBV7-9	TRBD1	TRBJ2-7	CASSSRDREVGEQYF
.	15	TRBV5-1	.	TRBJ2-2	CASSLEGGLAGELFF
.	14	TRBV6-1	.	TRBJ1-5	CASRDEASNQPQHF
many	13	TRBV20-1	.	TRBJ2-5	CSARFRSEETQYF
.	19	TRBV3-1	TRBD2	TRBJ2-5	CASSQDRIASGREGETQYF
few	15	TRBV20-1	TRBD2	TRBJ2-1	CSASLGTSVGNEQFF
few	16	TRBV24-1	.	TRBJ2-7	CATSDSGYRSSYEQYF
many	15	TRBV12-3/TRBV12-4	.	TRBJ1-5	CASSSIIAAGQPQHF
few	16	TRBV24-1	TRBD1	TRBJ2-7	CATSEIRTGSHDEQYF
.	14	TRBV5-5	TRBD1	TRBJ2-5	CASSAPGGQETQYF
.	18	TRBV24-1	TRBD2	TRBJ2-5	CATSDRGTSGKVKETQYF
many	12	TRBV29-1	.	TRBJ1-1	CSAGSANTEAFF
many	13	TRBV5-1	.	TRBJ2-1	CASSWGTPNEQFF
many	13	TRBV29-1	.	TRBJ2-1	CSVEGLVYNEQFF
many	17	TRBV7-3	TRBD2	TRBJ2-2	CASSKPQGLASTGELFF
many	14	TRBV12-3/TRBV12-4	.	TRBJ2-5	CASSPPDSQETQYF
.	14	TRBV7-2	.	TRBJ2-5	CASSLFKGRETQYF
.	15	TRBV25-1	.	TRBJ2-1	CASGPRGGVYNEQFF
many	13	TRBV27	.	TRBJ2-3	CASSFGVVDTQYF
many	14	TRBV6-2/TRBV6-3	.	TRBJ2-7	CASGPRGTLGEQYF
many	15	TRBV24-1	TRBD2	TRBJ2-1	CATSAGLAINNEQFF
many	13	TRBV20-1	.	TRBJ2-4	CSARTVAKNIQYF
many	14	TRBV7-2	.	TRBJ2-7	CASSLAGQPYEQYF
.	20	TRBV25-1	TRBD2	TRBJ2-3	CASTQGVTSGSFRRVGTQYF
many	15	TRBV20-1	TRBD1	TRBJ2-7	CSAIDRGRRSYEQYF
many	13	TRBV20-1	.	TRBJ1-1	CSARTGLNTEAFF
many	16	TRBV9	TRBD2	TRBJ2-1	CASSPRTSEVSNEQFF
few	13	TRBV6-2/TRBV6-3	TRBD2	TRBJ2-7	CASVASGSYEQYF
many	13	TRBV5-1	.	TRBJ2-1	CASSLASANEQFF
many	16	TRBV20-1	.	TRBJ2-1	CSASTPYSQVLNEQFF
many	16	TRBV20-1	.	TRBJ2-1	CSAREWAISSYNEQFF
many	15	TRBV9	.	TRBJ2-7	CASSVAWTPSYEQYF